These 2 T cell receptor beta chains came from one sample sequenced in a study of blood T cell repertoires in COVID-19. Profiling relied on immunoSEQ multiplex PCR, and the TCRdb table lists in-frame clones only, not all of them. Among about 240,000 clones listed, 82% were seen once. The sequencing input was peripheral blood. The source is a woman aged 60-75 years with active or convalescent COVID-19.

This clone was seen only a few times. The CDR3 sequence: CAWSGNEQFF. The CDR3 DNA sequence: TGTGCCTGGAGCGGGAATGAGCAGTTCTTC. This chain links TRBV30 with TRBJ2-1; no reliable D call. The CDR3 is 10 residues long. CDR1 GTSNPN and CDR2 SVGIG come from the germline V gene (reference sequence). The V and J ends lost 3 bases and 7 bases respectively, with 4 bases between them.

The V and J genes are TRBV20-1 and TRBJ1-1; 7 bases match TRBD1. The V gene end was trimmed by 6 bases and the J gene end by 11 bases; junction bases not matched to a gene: 9. The CDR3 runs 11 residues. Germline-derived CDR1 and CDR2 are DFQATT and SNEGSKA (reference sequence). The chain's CDR3 is CSAPTGQDAFF. The CDR3 nucleotides are TGCAGTGCCCCGACAGGGCAGGACGCTTTCTTT.